These T cell receptor beta chains were read from a single sample in a study of control samples from healthy donors and cancer patients. Sequencing was performed with immunoSEQ multiplex PCR; in TCRdb, only in-frame clones are kept and a portion is missing. The table lists about 120,000 clones, 80% to 90% of them singletons. Sequenced sample: blood. The receptors were gathered from a man aged 25 to 40 in good health. The CDR3 runs from the conserved cysteine through the conserved F or W. The order of the fields is clone size, J gene, V gene, D gene, CDR3 protein, CDR3 DNA. A D gene is named only where the DNA matches it firmly. Rows give clone size only sometimes, using once, few, many, or a class for an expanded clone.

>NA|TRBJ1-1|TRBV7-9|NA
CASSLTAIQGGTEAFF
TGTGCCAGCAGCTTGACCGCAATACAGGGAGGCACTGAAGCTTTCTTT
>NA|TRBJ1-1|TRBV10-3|TRBD1
CAIRTGRNTEAFF
TGTGCCATCCGGACAGGGCGGAACACTGAAGCTTTCTTT
>NA|TRBJ1-2|TRBV2|NA
CASSDSFGANGYTF
TGTGCCAGCAGTGATTCGTTTGGGGCCAATGGCTACACCTTC
>NA|TRBJ1-2|TRBV5-6|TRBD1
CASSLQGAQRGYTF
TGTGCCAGCAGCTTACAGGGGGCGCAGAGGGGCTACACCTTC
>NA|TRBJ1-2|TRBV3-1/TRBV3-2|TRBD1
CASSRDRGGYTF
TGTGCCAGCAGCCGGGACAGGGGAGGCTACACCTTC
>NA|TRBJ1-2|TRBV5-1|NA
CASSFYGQGGGYTF
TGCGCCAGCAGCTTTTACGGGCAGGGAGGTGGCTACACCTTC
>NA|TRBJ1-3|TRBV12-5|NA
CASVLNQVNTIYF
TGTGCTAGTGTCCTGAACCAAGTGAACACCATATATTTT
>NA|TRBJ2-3|TRBV10-3|TRBD1
CAISPDRVTDTQYF
TGTGCCATCAGTCCAGACAGGGTCACAGATACGCAGTATTTT
>many|TRBJ1-1|TRBV2|NA
CASSNRVTEAFF
TGTGCCAGCAGTAACAGGGTTACTGAAGCTTTCTTT
>NA|TRBJ2-2|TRBV5-1|NA
CASSLVEGPSTGELFF
TGCGCCAGCAGCTTGGTCGAAGGCCCGAGCACCGGGGAGCTGTTTTTT
>NA|TRBJ1-4|TRBV4-1|NA
CASSQEQGKLFF
TGCGCCAGCAGCCAAGAACAGGGAAAACTGTTTTTT
>NA|TRBJ1-2|TRBV6-5|TRBD1
CASSSPRTGSYGYTF
TGTGCCAGCAGTTCCCCCCGGACAGGGAGCTATGGCTACACCTTC
>NA|TRBJ1-1|TRBV2|NA
CASSGWQLNTEAFF
TGTGCCAGCAGTGGCTGGCAGCTGAACACTGAAGCTTTCTTT
>NA|TRBJ1-2|TRBV14|NA
CASSQDGRVGYTF
TGTGCCAGCAGCCAAGACGGGAGGGTTGGCTACACCTTC
>NA|TRBJ1-1|TRBV6-5|NA
CASTRTANTEAFF
TGTGCCAGCACCCGGACAGCGAACACTGAAGCTTTCTTT
>few|TRBJ1-6|TRBV2|NA
CASRSGINNSPLHF
TGTGCCAGCCGATCGGGGATCAATAATTCACCCCTCCACTTT
>NA|TRBJ2-5|TRBV19|TRBD1
CASSRGQGQGIETQYF
TGTGCCAGTAGTAGGGGACAAGGACAGGGGATTGAGACCCAGTACTTC
>NA|TRBJ1-2|TRBV29-1|NA
CSVELGLNYGYTF
TGCAGCGTTGAATTGGGACTTAACTATGGCTACACCTTC
>NA|TRBJ1-2|TRBV7-9|NA
CASSIDRLYGYTF
TGTGCCAGCAGTATAGACAGACTCTATGGCTACACCTTC
>NA|TRBJ1-4|TRBV9|NA
CASSVGRGATNEKLFF
TGTGCCAGCAGCGTAGGCAGGGGAGCAACTAATGAAAAACTGTTTTTT
>NA|TRBJ1-2|TRBV2|NA
CASEEGPFYGYTF
TGTGCCAGCGAGGAGGGCCCGTTCTATGGCTACACCTTC
>NA|TRBJ1-6|TRBV7-2|TRBD1
CASSLWDRGSPLHF
TGTGCCAGCAGCTTATGGGACAGGGGTTCACCCCTCCACTTT